This TCR beta chain was retrieved from a study of cytomegalovirus exposure and HLA in healthy donors. Study-wide points: For cytomegalovirus status, the classifier reportedly gave diagnoses with high specificity and sensitivity. In vitro confirmation showed three CMV-associated chains to be CMV antigen specific.

The sample holds one count of this clone. Its antigen remains unknown. Profiling relied on immunoSEQ multiplex PCR, and the TCRdb table lists in-frame clones only, not all of them. Of some 210,000 clones listed, over 65% were seen once; the top ten hold 5.5% to 6.5%. Trimming took 4 bases from V and 9 from J, leaving 16 bases between them. The CDR3 spans 13 residues. In germline, CDR1 is SGHNT, CDR2 YYREEE (reference sequence). Sequencing was carried out using PBMCs. The rearrangement joins TRBV5-4 to TRBJ1-2; unclear D gene. The source of this sequence is a woman under 30 in good health and CMV-seronegative. This chain's CDR3 is CASSLAGIRRYTF. CDR3 DNA sequence: TGTGCCAGCAGCCTCGCCGGGATTCGTCGCTACACCTTC.